The clone carrying this T cell receptor beta chain has a single count. What it binds is unknown. The data belong to a study of cytomegalovirus exposure and HLA in healthy donors. Study conclusions and caveats: Among the CMV-associated chains, a few were confirmed in vitro as specific for CMV antigens. Being productive about 87% or about 30% of the time was typical of most TCR beta V segments in an earlier analysis.

Donors were ostensibly healthy at sampling, although undocumented immune exposures were probable. 13 Jbeta primers and 60 Vbeta primers were used for the PCR. As originally analysed: Around 11 million shared chains were among approximately 87 million unique TCR beta chains counted in a later analysis. Generated by immunoSEQ multiplex PCR, the TCRdb table keeps only in-frame clones and is missing some. V and J calls and clone size follow that table, whereas D and trimming were derived from the DNA. Among over 150,000 clones listed, around three quarters were seen once. With V trimmed by 6 bases and J by 6 bases, 15 bases remained unmatched. CDR1 and CDR2 from the germline V gene are SGHRS and YFSETQ. The CDR3 has 16 residues.

This TCR derives from a woman aged 35 to 49 in good health and CMV-seronegative. Sequencing used PBMCs. J is TRBJ2-3 and V is TRBV5-1; 8 nucleotides match TRBD2. The CDR3 loop is CASTGGLALLGDTQYF. The CDR3 DNA follows: TGCGCCAGCACCGGAGGACTAGCCCTATTAGGCGATACGCAGTATTTT. The whole variable domain, remainder taken from reference TRBV5-1 and TRBJ2-3, is KAGVTQTPRYLIKTRGQQVTLSCSPISGHRSVSWYQQTPGQGLQFLFEYFSETQRNKGNFPGRFSGRQFSNSRSEMNVSTLELGDSALYLCASTGGLALLGDTQYFGPGTRLTVL.